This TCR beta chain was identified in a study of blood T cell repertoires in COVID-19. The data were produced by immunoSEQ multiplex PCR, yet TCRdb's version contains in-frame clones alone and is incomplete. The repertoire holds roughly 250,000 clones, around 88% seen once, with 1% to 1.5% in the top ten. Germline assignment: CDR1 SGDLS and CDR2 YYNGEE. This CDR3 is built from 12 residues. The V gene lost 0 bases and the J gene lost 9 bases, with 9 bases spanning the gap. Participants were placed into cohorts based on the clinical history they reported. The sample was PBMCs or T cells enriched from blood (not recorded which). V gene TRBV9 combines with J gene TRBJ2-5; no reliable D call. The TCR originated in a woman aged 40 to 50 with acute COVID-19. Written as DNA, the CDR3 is TGTGCCAGCAGCGTAGCTGGGCAGCCCCAGTACTTC. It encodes CASSVAGQPQYF.